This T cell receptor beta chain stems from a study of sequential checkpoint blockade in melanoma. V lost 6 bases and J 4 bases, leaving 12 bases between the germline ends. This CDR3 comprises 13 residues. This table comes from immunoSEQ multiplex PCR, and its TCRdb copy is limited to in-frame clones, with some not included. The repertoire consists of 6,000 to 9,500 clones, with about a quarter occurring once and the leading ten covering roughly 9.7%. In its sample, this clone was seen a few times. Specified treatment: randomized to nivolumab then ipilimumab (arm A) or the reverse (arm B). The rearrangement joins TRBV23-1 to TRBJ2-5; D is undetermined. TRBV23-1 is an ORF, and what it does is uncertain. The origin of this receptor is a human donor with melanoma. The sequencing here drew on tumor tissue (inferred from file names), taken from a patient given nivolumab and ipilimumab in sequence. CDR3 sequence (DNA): TGCGCCAGCAGCTTAATCATGGCAGAGACCCAGTACTTC. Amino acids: CASSLIMAETQYF.